Following are 14 T cell receptor beta chains from one sample sequenced in a study of spatial heterogeneity in lung cancer. TCRdb re-analysed the 5' RACE reads in MiXCR, keeping a single row per CDR3 protein. This table holds some 54,000 distinct CDR3 sequences, around 7% found once. Specified time point: blood at routine non-recurrence follow-up after resection. No cells were sorted before sequencing. The whole RNA sequenced was extracted from tumor, nontumor lung or frozen PBMC. The sample here was PBMCs, taken at follow-up. Source of these receptors: a female donor with early-stage non-small cell lung cancer.

The sample holds many counts of this clonotype. This chain links TRBV2 with TRBJ2-7; 7 bases line up with TRBD1. This CDR3 region has 15 residues. From germline, CDR1 is SNHLY and CDR2 FYNNEI. Trimming cost V 2 bases and J 0 bases; bases outside gene matches: 4. As DNA, the CDR3 is TGTGCCAGCAGTGAAAACAGGGGTCCCTCCTACGAGCAGTACTTC. This translates into CASSENRGPSYEQYF.

Notes on this clonotype: Sequence at one end of the junction differs from germline and may be a read error. The chain combines TRBV6-1 with TRBJ2-2; D unclear. This CDR3 contains 16 residues. Germline CDR1 MNHNS, CDR2 SASEGT. DNA of the CDR3: TGTACCAGCAGTGAGCGTGCAGATGCGAACACCGGGGAGCTGTTTTTT. Translated: CTSSERADANTGELFF.

This clonotype was seen at least ten times. The chain has TRBV25-1 and TRBJ2-2; TRBD2 aligns across 7 bases. Germline V CDR1 and CDR2: MGHDK, SYGVNS. Trimming removed 1 base from V and 0 bases from J; junction bases left unmatched: 5. The CDR3 has 17 amino acids. The CDR3 DNA is TGTGCCAGCAGTGAATTTTCCGCGGGGGCGAACACCGGGGAGCTGTTTTTT. Encoded protein: CASSEFSAGANTGELFF.

There are many counts of this clonotype. This rearrangement joins TRBV6-5 to TRBJ2-2, with 7 bases aligning to TRBD1. With 5 bases clipped from V and 7 bases from J, the junction kept 7 bases outside the gene matches. In germline, CDR1 is MNHEY, CDR2 SVGAGI. The CDR3 has 14 residues. CDR3 amino acids: CASSMTGLNGELFF. DNA for the CDR3: TGTGCCAGCAGTATGACAGGGCTTAACGGGGAGCTGTTTTTT.

The chain employs TRBV7-9 and TRBJ1-6; 7 bases agree with TRBD1. V lost 6 bases and J lost 6; bases outside the gene matches: 5. Germline-derived CDR1 and CDR2 are SEHNR and FQNEAQ (reference sequence). The CDR3 is made up of 14 amino acids. This CDR3 reads CASRTTGFNSPLHF. The CDR3 region has the DNA TGTGCCAGCAGGACGACAGGGTTTAATTCACCCCTCCACTTT.

At least ten counts were recorded for this clonotype. The rearrangement uses TRBV7-6 and TRBJ1-5, with D possibly matching TRBD1 (6 bases). The ends were cut back, 6 bases at V and 4 bases at J, with 13 bases in the middle. CDR1 SGHVS and CDR2 FNYEAQ come from the germline V gene. This CDR3 is built from 14 residues. The CDR3 DNA reads TGTGCCAGCAGTACTCAGGGGAGTAATCAGCCCCAGCATTTT. Amino acids: CASSTQGSNQPQHF.

This clonotype was observed a handful of times. The chain joins TRBV6-4 to TRBJ1-2, with 8 nucleotides matching TRBD1. CDR1 is MRHNA and CDR2 is SNTAGT in the germline V gene. Losses at the gene ends were 8 bases for V and 4 bases for J; bases not matched to a gene: 9. CDR3 length: 14 residues. CDR3 sequence (DNA): TGTGCCAGCGGGACAGGCTGGGGAAGCTATGGCTACACCTTC. It encodes CASGTGWGSYGYTF.

Many counts were recorded for this clonotype. The chain has TRBV12-5 and TRBJ2-7; 12 nucleotides agree with TRBD2. The germline V gene encodes CDR1 LGHNT and CDR2 FRNRAP. This CDR3 spans 15 amino acids. Germline trimming cut 6 bases from V and 3 bases from J; bases unmatched to any gene: 6. CDR3 DNA sequence: TGTGCTAGTGGACCTGGGACTAGCGGGCGCTACGAGCAGTACTTC. Its protein is CASGPGTSGRYEQYF. The variable domain in full, completed from reference TRBV12-5 and TRBJ2-7, reads DARVTQTPRHKVTEMGQEVTMRCQPILGHNTVFWYRQTMMQGLELLAYFRNRAPLDDSGMPKDRFSAEMPDATLATLKIQPSEPRDSAVYFCASGPGTSGRYEQYFGPGTRLTVT.

As concerns this clonotype: A junction boundary mismatches the germline segment, possibly from a read error. CDR3 nucleotide sequence: TGTGCCAGCAGCTTATCGGCGGGGCTATACACAGATACGCAGTATTTT. Its translation is CASSLSAGLYTDTQYF. The genes are TRBV27 and TRBJ2-3; a weak D match, TRBD2 (6 bases). The CDR3 has 16 residues. Germline lookup yields CDR1 MNHEY and CDR2 SMNVEV (reference sequence).

This clonotype was detected ten times or more. The J gene is TRBJ2-7, the V gene TRBV20-1, with D possibly TRBD1 on 8 matching bases. The V gene lost 2 bases and the J gene lost 7 bases, with 12 bases spanning the gap. This CDR3 is 12 amino acids long. Germline CDR1 reads DFQATT; CDR2 reads SNEGSKA (reference sequence). The CDR3 DNA is TGCAGTGCTAGAACAGGGGGGGGAGAGCAGTACTTC. It encodes CSARTGGGEQYF.

The V and J genes are TRBV28 and TRBJ2-7; D is possibly TRBD1 (6 bases). Germline lookup yields CDR1 MDHEN and CDR2 SYDVKM. The V and J ends lost 5 bases and 2 bases respectively, with 13 bases between them. The CDR3 spans 14 residues. The CDR3 DNA reads TGTGCCAGCAGTCCGGGTCAGGGGACCTACGAGCAGTACTTC. Translating it yields CASSPGQGTYEQYF.

This clonotype was observed a handful of times. The chain has TRBV9 and TRBJ2-7; D remains unclear. The V end lost 4 bases, the J end lost 2 bases, and 13 bases lay between the germline ends. This CDR3 is 14 amino acids long. Germline assignment: CDR1 SGDLS and CDR2 YYNGEE. This CDR3 is CASSPRSSPYEQYF. Written as DNA, the CDR3 is TGTGCCAGCAGCCCTCGGAGCAGCCCCTACGAGCAGTACTTC.

This clonotype was counted ten times or more. The chain has TRBV20-1 and TRBJ2-3; D is possibly TRBD1 (6 bases). V was pared by 3 bases and J by 2 bases, with 12 bases between. The CDR3 runs to 14 residues. CDR1 is DFQATT and CDR2 is SNEGSKA in the germline V gene (reference sequence). The CDR3 loop reads CSARIRTATDTQYF. The CDR3 coding sequence is TGCAGTGCTAGGATCCGGACAGCCACAGATACGCAGTATTTT.

This clonotype was detected ten times or more. The chain links TRBV24-1 to TRBJ2-6; D uncertain. V was shortened by 7 bases and J by 4 bases, with 4 bases between the two germline ends. This CDR3 region has 12 residues. Germline CDR1 KGHDR, CDR2 SFDVKD. The CDR3 sequence is CATRSGANVLTF. CDR3 in DNA: TGTGCCACCAGATCCGGGGCCAACGTCCTGACTTTC.